A selection of T cell receptor beta chains follows, all from one sample in a study of blood T cell repertoires in COVID-19. Libraries were prepared by immunoSEQ multiplex PCR; TCRdb keeps only in-frame clonotypes and omits some of them. Here the sample spans about 40,000 clones, 80% to 95% being singletons. Sequences were obtained from peripheral blood. Every receptor here comes from a woman older than 75 with acute or convalescent COVID-19. The CDR3 runs from the conserved cysteine through the conserved F or W. A D gene is named only where the DNA matches it firmly. The size of a clone is reported for some rows only, either as once, few or many, or as a class for expanded clones.

TRBV27	TRBJ1-2	NA	TRBD1	TGTGCCAGCAGGGGACAGGGTTCTTACTATGGCTACACCTTC	CASRGQGSYYGYTF
TRBV5-1	TRBJ2-1	NA	NA	TGCGCCAGCGGACGGGGGGCAGGAAATGAGCAGTTCTTC	CASGRGAGNEQFF
TRBV10-2	TRBJ1-5	few	TRBD1	TGCGCCAGCAATGGACAGGGGAATAGGCATCAGCCCCAGCATTTT	CASNGQGNRHQPQHF
TRBV30	TRBJ2-7	NA	NA	TGTGCCTGGAGTGTAGGGGTTTTCCCCTACGAGCAGTACTTC	CAWSVGVFPYEQYF
TRBV6-5	TRBJ2-7	NA	NA	TGTGCCAGCAGCCAAGGACAGTACGAGCAGTACTTC	CASSQGQYEQYF
TRBV15	TRBJ1-3	NA	NA	TGTGCCACCAGCAGAGACCCAGGGGAAGGAAACACCATATATTTT	CATSRDPGEGNTIYF
TRBV7-2	TRBJ2-3	once	TRBD2	TGTGCCAGCAGCATAAGCGGGGGCCGCACAGATACGCAGTATTTT	CASSISGGRTDTQYF
TRBV18	TRBJ1-5	medium-sized	NA	TGTGCCAGCTCACCACGTAGGTCCAGCCCCGGCGGCTTCAATCAGCCCCAGCATTTT	CASSPRRSSPGGFNQPQHF
TRBV2	TRBJ1-3	NA	TRBD1	TGTGCCAGCAGGGGGACAGGGTCTGGAAACACCATATATTTT	CASRGTGSGNTIYF
TRBV6-2/TRBV6-3	TRBJ2-4	NA	TRBD1	TGTGCCAGCAGTAGCGGACAGGGAAAAAACATTCAGTACTTC	CASSSGQGKNIQYF
TRBV7-9	TRBJ2-7	few	NA	TGTGCCAGCAGCGACATACAGGGTCCTAGCGAGCAGTACTTC	CASSDIQGPSEQYF
TRBV30	TRBJ1-4	NA	TRBD1	TGTGCCTGGAGTGATATACAGGGGGCTGGGGAAAAACTGTTTTTT	CAWSDIQGAGEKLFF
TRBV5-1	TRBJ1-1	NA	NA	TGCGCCAGCAGCTTGACAGCGAACACTGAAGCTTTCTTT	CASSLTANTEAFF
TRBV7-8	TRBJ2-7	NA	TRBD1	TGTGCCAGCAGCTTTGACAGGGGCAGAAGCTCCTACGAGCAGTACTTC	CASSFDRGRSSYEQYF
TRBV6-6	TRBJ1-2	NA	NA	TGTGCCAGCAGCCAGGGACTGCCGGCTAAGAGCTACACCTTC	CASSQGLPAKSYTF
TRBV19	TRBJ2-2	NA	NA	TGTGCCAGTAGTCAGCAGGCAGGCACCGGGGAGCTGTTTTTT	CASSQQAGTGELFF
TRBV30	TRBJ1-1	NA	TRBD1	TGTGCCTGGGGAGGGGGTAAGGGGACAGGGTACACTGAAGCTTTCTTT	CAWGGGKGTGYTEAFF
TRBV18	TRBJ1-1	NA	TRBD1	TGTGCCAGCTCACTGGGACAGCCTAACACTGAAGCTTTCTTT	CASSLGQPNTEAFF
TRBV6-4	TRBJ2-1	NA	TRBD1	TGTGCCAGCAGGGGACAGGGGCACAATGAGCAGTTCTTC	CASRGQGHNEQFF
TRBV5-1	TRBJ2-5	NA	TRBD2	TGCGCCAGCAGCCTGAGGACTAGCGGGGGACAAGAGACCCAGTACTTC	CASSLRTSGGQETQYF
TRBV5-4	TRBJ2-3	NA	NA	TGTGCCAGCAGTCCGGGGGGCAGTAGGTCAGATACGCAGTATTTT	CASSPGGSRSDTQYF
TRBV7-9	TRBJ1-6	NA	NA	TGTGCCAGCAGCTTAGGAGGGGGTGAGAATTCACCCCTCCACTTT	CASSLGGGENSPLHF
TRBV7-9	TRBJ1-1	NA	TRBD1	TGTGCCAGCAGCTTTGGGAGGACAGGGGGATACACTGAAGCTTTCTTT	CASSFGRTGGYTEAFF
TRBV5-1	TRBJ1-3	NA	TRBD1	TGCGCCAGCAGCTTGGAAGGGACAGGGCAAGGAAACACCATATATTTT	CASSLEGTGQGNTIYF
TRBV19	TRBJ1-1	NA	NA	TGTGCCAGTAGTATGAGGAGTTCTTTCGCTGAAGCTTTCTTT	CASSMRSSFAEAFF
TRBV9	TRBJ2-1	NA	TRBD1	TGTGCCAGCAGTAACGGACAGGGAGGCAATGAGCAGTTCTTC	CASSNGQGGNEQFF